A selection of T cell receptor beta chains follows, all from one sample in a study of CD8 T cell repertoires and HIV-1 epitope variants. These receptors' antigens are unknown. TCRdb's copy holds only in-frame clones and misses some; the assay was immunoSEQ multiplex PCR. The sample yields 2,300 or so clones, less than 70% seen once. Source material: cultured CD8+ T cells derived from PBMCs. The origin of the receptors is a male donor with HIV. Each CDR3 is given with its conserved first and last residue. A D gene is named only where the DNA matches it firmly. A row's size may be missing; if present it is once, few, many or a size class.

TRBJ2-1 TRBV2 TRBD2 NA TGTGCCAGCAGCAATAGCGGGATGAACGATGAGCAGTTCTTC CASSNSGMNDEQFF
TRBJ1-2 TRBV27 TRBD1 NA TGTGCCAGCAGGAGTGGACAGGGGCGTGACTATGGCTACACCTTC CASRSGQGRDYGYTF
TRBJ2-7 TRBV5-6 TRBD2 NA TGTGCCAGCAGCTTAGTTATAGTTGGCGGGGGGCTAGACGAGCAGTACTTC CASSLVIVGGGLDEQYF
TRBJ2-4 TRBV2 NA NA TGTGCCATCCAAACCCCCGGGGCCAAAAACATTCAGTACTTC CAIQTPGAKNIQYF
TRBJ2-5 TRBV7-9 NA NA TGTGCCAGCACCCCCAGCGCCGGAGAGACCCAGTACTTC CASTPSAGETQYF
TRBJ2-7 TRBV5-4 NA NA TGTGCCAGCAGCTTGGGGCACGAGCAGTACTTC CASSLGHEQYF
TRBJ1-3 TRBV29-1 NA NA TGCAGCGTTGAAACCTGGGACCTCTCTGGAAACACCATATATTTT CSVETWDLSGNTIYF
TRBJ2-1 TRBV7-9 NA NA TGTGCCAGCTTGCCAACGGGACTCCAATACAATGAGCAGTTCTTC CASLPTGLQYNEQFF
TRBJ2-1 TRBV5-5 NA NA TGTGCCAGCAGCTTCGGCAGCTACAATGAGCAGTTCTTC CASSFGSYNEQFF
TRBJ1-1 TRBV9 NA NA TGTGCCAGCGAATCGGTCTACCACACTGAAGCTTTCTTT CASESVYHTEAFF
TRBJ1-2 TRBV30 TRBD1 large TGTGCCCCTACAGGGGGGTCCTTCTATGGCTACACCTTC CAPTGGSFYGYTF
TRBJ2-7 TRBV5-6 NA NA TGTGCCAGCAGCTTGGGAGACAGCCCCTACGAGCAGTACTTC CASSLGDSPYEQYF
TRBJ2-7 TRBV7-6 TRBD2 NA TGTGCCAGCAGCAACCTACTAGCGGGAGCTTACGAGCAGTACTTC CASSNLLAGAYEQYF
TRBJ1-5 TRBV28 NA few TGTGCCAGCAATTCGGACGCCTGGCCCTATAGCAATCAGCCCCAGCATTTT CASNSDAWPYSNQPQHF
TRBJ2-1 TRBV5-1 NA NA TGCGCCAGCAGCTTAAGGGTCCCGGGCAGGGATCGTTACAATGAGCAGTTCTTC CASSLRVPGRDRYNEQFF
TRBJ2-5 TRBV5-8 NA NA TGTGCCAGCAGCTTGACGTCCATCCAAGAGACCCAGTACTTC CASSLTSIQETQYF
TRBJ2-3 TRBV2 NA few TGTGCCAGCAGACTCTTAGGGGCAGATACGCAGTATTTT CASRLLGADTQYF
TRBJ2-5 TRBV7-2 TRBD2 once TGTGCCAGCAGCTCCCTGGGGGGGCAAGAGACCCAGTACTTC CASSSLGGQETQYF
TRBJ2-5 TRBV13 NA NA TGTGCCAGCAGCTTGAGCAGGAAAGAGACCCAGTACTTC CASSLSRKETQYF
TRBJ1-1 TRBV2 NA few TGTGCCAGCAGTGAAGCCTCCGGGGGTAGGGGAGCTTTCTTT CASSEASGGRGAFF
TRBJ1-5 TRBV4-3 NA NA TGCGCCAGCAGCCAAGAGGTGAATCAGCCCCAGCATTTT CASSQEVNQPQHF
TRBJ2-1 TRBV5-1 NA NA TGCGCCAGCAGCTCCAGCTCCTACAATGAGCAGTTCTTC CASSSSSYNEQFF
TRBJ2-5 TRBV10-3 NA NA TGTGCCATCAGTGACGGGAAGGGACTGGGGGAGACCCAGTACTTC CAISDGKGLGETQYF
TRBJ1-3 TRBV5-5 NA NA TGTGCCAGCAGCTTAAATACAGGGAGGCACACCATATATTTT CASSLNTGRHTIYF
TRBJ1-6 TRBV4-3 NA few TGCGCCAGCAGCCTCAGCTCTGGGGCCAATTCACCCCTCCACTTT CASSLSSGANSPLHF
TRBJ2-7 TRBV28 TRBD1 NA TGTGCCAGCAGTTTACCCGGGACAGAGGAGTACTTC CASSLPGTEEYF
TRBJ2-1 TRBV7-9 NA NA TGTGCCAGCAGCTTTCTCGGGTCCTACAATGAGCAGTTCTTC CASSFLGSYNEQFF
TRBJ2-1 TRBV29-1 NA NA TGCAGCGTTGTTCGCCCGTCCTACAATGAGCAGTTCTTC CSVVRPSYNEQFF
TRBJ2-1 TRBV5-1 NA once TGCGCCAGCAGCCCCTCTGGAGGGAGCTCCAATGAGCAGTTCTTC CASSPSGGSSNEQFF